One T cell receptor (beta chain) is described in this entry. This record comes from a study of blood T cells in healthy people across ages. Primers used in a second PCR of about 7 to 12 cycles were a sample-barcoded 5' primer and a J-beta primer mix. TCRdb fed the 5' RACE reads into MiXCR, producing one record per CDR3 protein. Among 550,000 to 800,000 distinct CDR3 sequences listed, 20% to 25% were seen once. The germline gives CDR1 LGHDT, CDR2 YNNKEL (reference sequence). CDR3 length: 16 amino acids. V shed 2 bases, J shed 10 bases, and the junction held 16 bases outside the gene matches. The gene calls are TRBV3-1 and TRBJ2-5, with 7 bases that match TRBD1. The specimen sequenced was blood. The source is a man between 65 and 85 years old in good health. CDR3 DNA sequence: TGTGCCAGCAGCCAAAACAGGGGATCCCACCGAGGTATCCAGTACTTC. Translated, it gives CASSQNRGSHRGIQYF.